Shown below are 10 T cell receptor beta chains from a single sample sequenced in a study of metastatic and nonmetastatic thyroid tumors. Before thyroid surgery, none of the patients had received any treatment. MiXCR was used by TCRdb to re-call the PCR reads. The table lists roughly 75,000 clones, under 15% of them singletons. The sequenced sample consisted of tumor tissue. The source of these receptors is a female donor with papillary thyroid cancer or a benign thyroid nodule (not recorded which). Some clones in this sample may be carry-over from other donors' samples.

As to this clone: With a much larger clone just one base away, this may be a read error. Other DNA sequences within the sample encode an identical CDR3. The CDR3 here is CAWTVAGHYNSPLHF. CDR3 in DNA: TGTGCCTGGACCGTTGCGGGACACTATAATTCACCCCTCCACTTC. The chain uses TRBV30 and TRBJ1-6, with D perhaps matching TRBD1 (6 bases). The V gene's germline CDR1 is GTSNPN and CDR2 SVGIG (reference sequence). There are 15 residues in the CDR3.

As to this clone: It may be a read error: a sequence one base away is much more abundant. No conserved phenylalanine or tryptophan ends this CDR3, so it is likely a read error. The chain employs TRBV9 and TRBJ1-4; 10 positions match TRBD1. CDR3 length equals 14 residues. The junction had 4 bases not matched to a gene; V was cut back by 4 bases and J by 7 bases. Looked up from germline, CDR1 is SGDLS and CDR2 is YYNGEE. The CDR3 loop reads CASSIRDRGEKLFL. Here the CDR3 DNA reads TGTGCCAGCAGCATCCGGGACAGGGGTGAAAAACTGTTTCTT.

The sample holds many counts of this clone. The V gene is TRBV3-1, the J gene TRBJ1-1; 8 bases align to TRBD1. Per germline, CDR1 LGHDT and CDR2 YNNKEL (reference sequence). The CDR3 consists of 15 residues. V trimming: 4 bases; J trimming: 0 bases; junction bases outside the gene matches: 4. CDR3: CASSRPGQVNTEAFF. In DNA form, the CDR3 reads TGTGCCAGCAGCCGTCCGGGACAGGTGAACACTGAAGCTTTCTTT.

This clone was recorded at least ten times. The chain employs TRBV20-1 and TRBJ1-2, with 8 bases aligning to TRBD1. The junction had 5 bases not matched to a gene; V was cut back by 4 bases and J by 7 bases. The CDR3 consists of 12 residues. CDR1 and CDR2 from the germline V gene are DFQATT and SNEGSKA (reference sequence). The CDR3 reads CSATGTGFGYTF. In DNA form, the CDR3 reads TGCAGTGCTACCGGGACAGGATTTGGCTACACCTTC.

This clone was recorded many times. This chain connects TRBV5-4 to TRBJ1-1; perhaps TRBD1 as D (5 bases). The germline CDR1 and CDR2 sequences are SGHNT and YYREEE (reference sequence). The CDR3 loop spans 15 amino acids. Trimming removed 1 base from V and 5 bases from J, with 15 bases in between. CDR3 in DNA: TGTGCCAGCAGCTTGCTGGGCAGGGCGTGGACTGAAGCTTTCTTT. It translates to CASSLLGRAWTEAFF.

This clone was detected ten times or more. The rearrangement joins TRBV6-5 to TRBJ2-1; possibly TRBD1 or TRBD2 for D (5 bases each). Germline CDR1 and CDR2: MNHEY and SVGAGI. Trimming cost V 0 bases and J 8 bases, with 8 bases left between them. CDR3 length: 13 residues. The CDR3 reads CASSYSGDDEQFF. CDR3 sequence (DNA): TGTGCCAGCAGTTACTCGGGGGACGATGAGCAGTTCTTC.

This clone was seen many times. The genes are TRBV29-1 and TRBJ1-3; no clear D. V was cut by 4 bases and J by 7 bases, with 17 bases left in between. There are 14 residues in the CDR3. The germline CDR1 and CDR2 sequences are SQVTM and ANQGSEA. CDR3 protein: CSVGGRRGGNTIYF. The CDR3 DNA is TGCAGCGTTGGGGGTCGACGGGGAGGGAACACCATATATTTT.

This clone was counted ten times or more. The chain has TRBV3-1 and TRBJ2-7; D gene ambiguous. The CDR3 length is 12 residues. CDR1 and CDR2 (germline): LGHDT, YNNKEL (reference sequence). V lost 0 bases, J lost 7 bases, and 7 bases lay in between. The CDR3: CASSQDELEQYF. As DNA, the CDR3 is TGTGCCAGCAGCCAAGATGAGTTAGAGCAGTACTTC.

This clone was counted at least ten times. V is TRBV9 and J is TRBJ2-7; 8 positions agree with TRBD1. From germline, CDR1 is SGDLS and CDR2 YYNGEE. J lost 6 bases, V lost 4 bases, and 9 bases had no gene match. This CDR3 is 14 amino acids long. CDR3 amino acids: CASSPPDRVFEQYF. The CDR3 bases are TGTGCCAGCAGCCCTCCGGACAGGGTGTTCGAGCAGTACTTC. The whole variable domain, filled in from reference TRBV9 and TRBJ2-7, reads DSGVTQTPKHLITATGQRVTLRCSPRSGDLSVYWYQQSLDQGLQFLIQYYNGEERAKGNILERFSAQQFPDLHSELNLSSLELGDSALYFCASSPPDRVFEQYFGPGTRLTVT.

This clone is termed medium-sized. The CDR3 here is CASSYSKELSDIRPGNTIYF. The CDR3 nucleotides are TGTGCCAGCAGTTACTCGAAAGAGCTCTCTGACATCCGCCCTGGAAACACCATATATTTT. The chain is built from TRBV6-2 or TRBV6-3 and TRBJ1-3; no definite D call. CDR3 length equals 20 residues. The germline CDR1 and CDR2 sequences are MNHEY and SVGEGT. Between the trimmed V and J ends, which lost 0 bases and 2 bases, there was a span of 23 bases.